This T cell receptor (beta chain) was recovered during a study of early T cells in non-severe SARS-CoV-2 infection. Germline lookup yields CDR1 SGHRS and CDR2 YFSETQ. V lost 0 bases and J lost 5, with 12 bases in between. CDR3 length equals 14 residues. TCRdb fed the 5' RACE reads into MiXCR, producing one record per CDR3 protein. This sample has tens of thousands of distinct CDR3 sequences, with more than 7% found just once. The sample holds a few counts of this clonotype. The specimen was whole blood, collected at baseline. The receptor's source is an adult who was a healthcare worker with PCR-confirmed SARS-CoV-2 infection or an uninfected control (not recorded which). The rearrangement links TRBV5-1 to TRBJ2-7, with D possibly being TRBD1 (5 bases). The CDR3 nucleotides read TGCGCCAGCAGCTTGGAAGGGGCGGCCGACGAGCAGTACTTC. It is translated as CASSLEGAADEQYF.